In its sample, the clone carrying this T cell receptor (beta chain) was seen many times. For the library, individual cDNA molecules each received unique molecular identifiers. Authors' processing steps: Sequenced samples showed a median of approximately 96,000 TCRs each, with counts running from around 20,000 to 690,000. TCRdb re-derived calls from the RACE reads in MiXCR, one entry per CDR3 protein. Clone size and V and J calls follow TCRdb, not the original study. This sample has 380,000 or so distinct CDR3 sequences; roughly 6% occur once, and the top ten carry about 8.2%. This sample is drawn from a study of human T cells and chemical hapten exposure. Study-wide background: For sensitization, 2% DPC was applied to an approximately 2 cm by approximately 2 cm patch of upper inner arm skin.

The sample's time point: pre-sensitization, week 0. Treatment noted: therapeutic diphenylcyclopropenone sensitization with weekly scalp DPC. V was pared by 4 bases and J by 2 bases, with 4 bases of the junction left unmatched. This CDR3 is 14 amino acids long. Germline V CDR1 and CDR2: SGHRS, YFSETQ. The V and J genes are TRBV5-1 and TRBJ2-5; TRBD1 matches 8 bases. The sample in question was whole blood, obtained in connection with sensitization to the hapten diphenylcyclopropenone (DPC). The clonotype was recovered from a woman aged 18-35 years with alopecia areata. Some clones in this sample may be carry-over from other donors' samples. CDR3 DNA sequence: TGCGCCAGCAGCCCTGGGACAGGACAAGAGACCCAGTACTTC. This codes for CASSPGTGQETQYF.